This T cell receptor (beta chain) was recorded in a study of blood T cell repertoires in COVID-19. Profiling relied on immunoSEQ multiplex PCR, and the TCRdb table lists in-frame clones only, not all of them. The sample records a few hundred thousand clones, approximately 88% being singletons. This CDR3 contains 14 residues. Germline-derived CDR1 and CDR2 are SGHDT and YYEEEE. The V and J ends lost 1 base and 0 bases respectively, with 5 bases between them. This receptor was taken from a man aged 50 to 60 with acute or convalescent COVID-19. This chain connects TRBV5-6 to TRBJ1-5; D is perhaps TRBD1 (5 bases). The sample taken for sequencing was peripheral blood. CDR3 bases: TGTGCCAGCAGCTTGAGGGGTAGCAATCAGCCCCAGCATTTT. Translation gives CASSLRGSNQPQHF.